The rows below give T cell receptor beta chains drawn from one sample of a study of shared clonotypes between healthy human individuals. Sequencing used immunoSEQ multiplex PCR; TCRdb keeps in-frame clones, though not all of them. The data contain fewer than 650,000 clones, 76% of them singletons. What was sequenced was PBMCs. Receptors originate from a woman aged 40 to 50 in good health. Some clones in this sample may be carry-over from other donors' samples. The CDR3 runs from the conserved cysteine through the conserved F or W. The D gene is left open where the match is weak. Not every row has a clone size; where given, it reads once, few, many or a size class.

D gene,J gene,clone size,V gene,CDR3 protein,CDR3 DNA
.,TRBJ2-3,once,TRBV7-2,CASSLTSGNTDTQYF,TGTGCCAGCAGCTTAACCTCGGGCAACACAGATACGCAGTATTTT
.,TRBJ2-5,.,TRBV5-5,CASSLDPGPGETQYF,TGTGCCAGCAGCTTGGATCCAGGACCGGGAGAGACCCAGTACTTC
TRBD1,TRBJ1-4,once,TRBV6-5,CASTTQGFNEKLFF,TGTGCCAGCACTACACAGGGGTTTAATGAAAAACTGTTTTTT
TRBD2,TRBJ2-1,.,TRBV27,CASTKREGLSYNEQFF,TGTGCCAGCACCAAGCGGGAGGGCCTTTCCTATAATGAGCAGTTCTTC
.,TRBJ1-2,.,TRBV9,CASSVAEANYGYTF,TGTGCCAGCAGCGTAGCAGAAGCTAACTATGGCTACACCTTC
.,TRBJ2-7,.,TRBV2,CASTSEVTAYEQYF,TGTGCCAGCACCTCAGAGGTAACAGCTTACGAGCAGTACTTC
.,TRBJ1-1,.,TRBV5-1,CASSLGQSEAFF,TGCGCCAGCAGCTTGGGGCAGAGTGAAGCTTTCTTT
.,TRBJ2-3,few,TRBV7-8,CASSLGFGSDTQYF,TGTGCCAGCAGCTTAGGTTTTGGTAGCGATACGCAGTATTTT
.,TRBJ2-7,once,TRBV21-1,CASSPQGAGDGSEQYF,TGTGCCAGCAGCCCCCAAGGAGCGGGAGACGGGAGCGAGCAGTACTTC
TRBD2,TRBJ2-2,.,TRBV10-3,CATALTSANTGELFF,TGTGCCACCGCTCTGACTAGCGCGAACACCGGGGAGCTGTTTTTT
.,TRBJ1-2,.,TRBV28,CASSDGGGALYGYTF,TGTGCCAGCAGTGACGGGGGAGGCGCGCTTTATGGCTACACCTTC
.,TRBJ1-1,.,TRBV6-1,CASSEERGGYTEAFF,TGTGCCAGCAGTGAAGAGCGGGGGGGATACACTGAAGCTTTCTTT
.,TRBJ1-4,few,TRBV10-2,CASTGTDHERLFF,TGCGCCAGCACCGGGACGGATCATGAAAGACTGTTTTTT
TRBD2,TRBJ2-1,.,TRBV10-1,CASSGGTMNEQFF,TGCGCCAGCAGTGGCGGGACTATGAATGAGCAGTTCTTC
TRBD2,TRBJ2-1,few,TRBV5-1,CASSNRGTSGINEQFF,TGCGCCAGCAGCAATCGTGGGACTAGCGGGATCAATGAGCAGTTCTTC
.,TRBJ1-4,.,TRBV7-9,CASNRPNEKLFF,TGTGCCAGCAACCGGCCTAATGAAAAACTGTTTTTT
.,TRBJ2-7,once,TRBV6-6,CASSPSGGEQYF,TGTGCCAGCAGCCCAAGTGGGGGCGAGCAGTACTTC
.,TRBJ2-7,.,TRBV29-1,CSVENSASYEQYF,TGCAGCGTTGAAAATTCAGCCTCCTACGAGCAGTACTTC
.,TRBJ2-2,.,TRBV5-1,CASSPTGTHTGELFF,TGCGCCAGCAGCCCTACCGGGACCCACACCGGGGAGCTGTTTTTT
.,TRBJ2-7,.,TRBV6-1,CASTSGPFSGYEQYF,TGTGCCAGCACGAGCGGGCCCTTTAGCGGCTACGAGCAGTACTTC
.,TRBJ1-1,.,TRBV14,CASSQEAGAAYLEAFF,TGTGCCAGCAGCCAAGAGGCAGGGGCAGCCTACCTTGAAGCTTTCTTT
.,TRBJ2-3,.,TRBV7-9,CASSSSTTSDTQYF,TGTGCCAGCAGCTCTTCGACAACGTCAGATACGCAGTATTTT
.,TRBJ2-7,.,TRBV11-3,CASSPRAGSYEQYF,TGTGCCAGCAGCCCTCGTGCGGGGTCCTACGAGCAGTACTTC
.,TRBJ1-2,.,TRBV6-4,CASSERGDYGYTF,TGTGCCAGCAGTGAAAGGGGGGACTATGGCTACACCTTC
.,TRBJ2-5,.,TRBV28,CASSRFIQETQYF,TGTGCCAGCAGCCGTTTCATCCAAGAGACCCAGTACTTC
TRBD2,TRBJ2-5,.,TRBV30,CAWSVRAGVGETQYF,TGTGCCTGGAGTGTACGGGCGGGAGTGGGGGAGACCCAGTACTTC
.,TRBJ2-3,.,TRBV27,CASSLPPDAGQGTTDTQYF,TGTGCCAGCAGTTTGCCCCCAGATGCGGGGCAGGGTACCACAGATACGCAGTATTTT
TRBD1,TRBJ2-3,.,TRBV27,CASSFSTGTGSRDTQYF,TGTGCCAGCAGTTTCTCAACCGGGACAGGGAGCAGGGATACGCAGTATTTT
TRBD2,TRBJ2-7,.,TRBV18,CASSPAGRGSYEQYF,TGTGCCAGCTCACCAGCAGGGAGGGGTTCCTACGAGCAGTACTTC
TRBD1,TRBJ2-5,once,TRBV2,CASSPQGASETQYF,TGTGCCAGCAGTCCACAGGGGGCGAGCGAGACCCAGTACTTC
.,TRBJ2-2,.,TRBV25-1,CASSRERNTGELFF,TGTGCCAGCAGCCGCGAGAGGAACACCGGGGAGCTGTTTTTT
TRBD2,TRBJ2-7,.,TRBV27,CASSYTASGSSYEQYF,TGTGCCAGCAGTTACACGGCTAGCGGGAGCTCCTACGAGCAGTACTTC
.,TRBJ1-2,once,TRBV9,CASSVAPEPGLNYGYTF,TGTGCCAGCAGCGTAGCCCCGGAACCGGGACTCAACTATGGCTACACCTTC
.,TRBJ2-3,.,TRBV15,CATSRTTGPGQDTQYF,TGTGCCACCAGCAGAACAACGGGCCCAGGACAAGATACGCAGTATTTT
TRBD2,TRBJ2-7,few,TRBV30,CAWSKPGLAGGSSYEQYF,TGTGCCTGGAGTAAGCCGGGACTAGCGGGAGGGTCCTCCTACGAGCAGTACTTC
.,TRBJ1-3,.,TRBV5-5,CASSQFLDLQGNTIYF,TGTGCCAGCAGCCAATTTCTCGATTTACAGGGAAACACCATATATTTT
TRBD2,TRBJ2-3,few,TRBV2,CASSRTSGIPDTQYF,TGTGCCAGCTCGAGGACTAGCGGGATCCCAGATACGCAGTATTTT
.,TRBJ1-1,.,TRBV2,CASSDLETEAFF,TGTGCCAGCAGTGATTTGGAGACTGAAGCTTTCTTT
.,TRBJ1-2,.,TRBV27,CASSPRGTGNGYTF,TGTGCCAGCAGTCCCAGGGGCACGGGGAATGGCTACACCTTC
TRBD1,TRBJ1-2,once,TRBV9,CASSVTPGRGIRNYGYTF,TGTGCCAGCAGCGTAACACCGGGCAGGGGGATACGCAACTATGGCTACACCTTC
.,TRBJ1-2,.,TRBV7-2,CASSLRMDGYTF,TGTGCCAGCAGCTTACGGATGGATGGCTACACCTTC
.,TRBJ2-1,.,TRBV2,CASTPYNEQFF,TGTGCCAGTACACCCTACAATGAGCAGTTCTTC